This TCR beta chain originates from a study of blood T cell repertoires in COVID-19. Some clones are missing from TCRdb's copy, which holds only in-frame ones; the method was immunoSEQ multiplex PCR. Altogether 65,000 to 80,000 clones are present, 80% to 85% being singletons, with the ten largest covering around 29%. Material: peripheral blood. The clonotype originates from a human donor in a cohort sampled during active COVID-19.

This chain's CDR3 is CASSESQGVGETQYF. Here the CDR3 DNA reads TGTGCCAGCAGTGAAAGCCAGGGGGTAGGAGAGACCCAGTACTTC. J is TRBJ2-5 and V is TRBV6-1, with 7 positions matching TRBD1. V lost 2 bases, J lost 4 bases, and 7 bases stayed unmatched. The germline V gene has CDR1 MNHNS and CDR2 SASEGT. The CDR3 consists of 15 residues.